The clone carrying this TCR beta chain was picked up a small number of times. The data derive from a study of OX40 agonist ivuxolimab in advanced cancers. Germline CDR1 and CDR2: LNHDA and SQIVND (reference sequence). The CDR3 sequence is 13 residues long. The ends were cut back, 0 bases at V and 7 bases at J, with 6 bases in the middle. The protocol was immunoSEQ multiplex PCR, while the TCRdb copy is restricted to in-frame clones and leaves out a portion. The sample lists tens of thousands of clones, 65% to 85% occurring once. This clonotype was sampled from an adult with an advanced solid tumor such as melanoma, head and neck, liver or kidney cancer. The sequenced sample was CD4+ or CD8+ T cells sorted from blood, obtained in a trial of the OX40 agonist ivuxolimab. V gene TRBV19 combines with J gene TRBJ2-2, with a possible D match to TRBD2 (5 bases). CDR3 loop: CASSIDRDGELFF. The CDR3 DNA sequence: TGTGCCAGTAGTATAGATCGGGACGGGGAGCTGTTTTTT.